This TCR beta chain was identified in a study of Ad26.COV2.S vaccination and SARS-CoV-2 variants (dated by TCRdb to 2020 to 2023). Study-wide context: Donors in the vaccine arm were drawn from COV1001, a phase I-IIa trial of Ad26.COV2.S in healthy adults that was multicentre, randomized, double-blind and placebo-controlled. Trial participants were randomized into five groups of five, in which low-dose or high-dose Ad26.COV2.S was given once or twice, or placebo was given on both occasions. Investigators did not know the trial group allocation while performing experiments and assessing outcomes. The TCR-sequenced set comprised around 30 samples: some 20 Ad26.COV2.S vaccine recipients, 5 placebo recipients and 8 SARS-CoV-2 convalescent individuals. Ad26.COV2.S was given intramuscularly at 5x10^10 or 1x10^11 viral particles, as a single shot or as two shots 56 days apart. TCRbeta repertoire sequencing was used to assess the specificity and breadth of SARS-CoV-2-reactive T cell receptors after Ad26.COV2.S vaccination.

What the treatment or condition label conveys for this sample: 15 to 20 received Ad26.COV2.S at low or high dose, single or two shots; 5 received placebo; per-sample allocation not given. For vaccine and placebo recipients, repertoires were sequenced using samples collected on day 63 after the first injection. Cohort 1b enrolled fewer than 30 adults aged 18-55 years at a single site in Boston, USA, between 29 July and 7 August 2020. Ad26.COV2.S was a replication-incompetent adenovirus type 26 vector that expressed a prefusion-stabilized SARS-CoV-2 spike protein derived from the original Wuhan strain. The immunoSEQ Assay was the method used to sequence TCRbeta CDR3 regions. After extraction, genomic DNA underwent amplification by bias-controlled multiplex PCR, followed by high-throughput sequencing. In the original analysis: To quantify the absolute abundance of every unique TCRbeta CDR3 region, sequences were collapsed and filtered. T cell fraction was estimated by normalizing TCRbeta template counts to usable DNA, which was measured by amplifying reference genes present in all nucleated cells. Repertoire TCRs were annotated as SARS-CoV-2-specific when V gene, CDR3 amino acid sequence and J gene were exactly matched to a known reactive TCR set. The reference SARS-CoV-2 TCR set was obtained from MIRA and was filtered for enrichment in COVID-19-positive ImmuneCODE repertoires, whereby public or cross-reactive TCRs were removed. Using the MIRA antigens, annotated TCRs were further analysed by specific ORF or by position within an ORF. Depth was the summed frequency of annotated unique rearrangements, while breadth was defined as annotated unique rearrangements over total unique productive rearrangements. TCR breadth was compared between groups using two-sided Wilcoxon rank-sum tests. In TCRdb, the immuneACCESS table is reduced to in-frame sequences with V and J assigned. These tables do not hold every clone; where another copy was compared, an unresolved V gene accounts for under half, and the others remain unexplained. V and J calls and clone size are copied from that table; D and trimming were computed from the DNA. The sample table records 350,000 to 550,000 clones; roughly 89% of these occur just once. The ten largest clones add up to approximately 2.5% of the sample.

Concerning this clone itself: It has no known antigen specificity. The input lacks base qualities; no much larger clone sits a single base away.

The CDR3, from cysteine to phenylalanine, totals 12 residues. Only CDR3 DNA remains: 36 bases, in frame from the first base. The junction carries 10 bases between V and J, which are trimmed by 3 bases and 5 bases respectively. CDR1 and CDR2, looked up from the germline V gene (reference sequence), are GTSNPN and SVGIG. General findings and caveats noted by the study authors: The authors noted that the TCR breadth and depth analyses may have underestimated total T cell responses. Ad26.COV2.S recipients had higher spike-specific TCR breadth than placebo recipients (P = 0.0014). Substantial breadth of spike-specific CD8+ and CD4+ T cell responses was reported after vaccination. Vaccine and placebo recipients had similar non-spike TCR breadth, a finding consistent with the vaccine containing only spike. The study was not powered to compare responses between vaccine doses or regimens.

The TCR sequence derives from a person aged 18-60 years who received the Ad26.COV2.S COVID-19 vaccine or a placebo. The sequence links TRBV30 to TRBJ2-5, with no D gene named confidently. The sample consisted of peripheral blood, taken in a trial of Ad26.COV2.S vaccine versus placebo. The nucleotide sequence reads TGTGCCTGGAGGAGGACCTTGGAGACCCAGTACTTC. It translates as CAWRRTLETQYF.